The sample holds a few counts of the clone carrying this TCR beta chain. What it binds is not known. Attached unique molecular identifiers marked individual cDNA molecules. TCRdb called the 5' RACE reads again in MiXCR, with one record for every CDR3 protein. The sample lists around 80,000 distinct CDR3 sequences, around 14% seen once, with approximately 5.7% in the top ten. Per germline, CDR1 SEHNR and CDR2 FQNEAQ (reference sequence). Trimming took 1 base from V and 4 from J, leaving 7 bases between them. The CDR3 totals 13 residues. This entry belongs to a study of early T cells in non-severe SARS-CoV-2 infection. Study in general: Sequencing of unsorted whole blood was done on bulk RNA, leaving chains unpaired. General study results and limits: The study's VDJdb matching favored anti-spike CD8 responses and missed private and CD4 specificities.

V gene TRBV7-9 combines with J gene TRBJ1-2; D gene uncertain. The sequencing sample was made of whole blood. This sequence originates from an adult who was a healthcare worker with PCR-confirmed SARS-CoV-2 infection or an uninfected control (not recorded which). CDR3 in amino acids: CASSLDGTYGYTF. In DNA, the CDR3 is TGTGCCAGCAGCTTAGACGGAACCTATGGCTACACCTTC.